This T cell receptor (beta chain) derives from a study of T-cell memory formation after mild COVID-19. Study observations and caveats: CD4/CD8 balance characterized clones contracting day 15 to 85, and CD4+ skew characterized later expanders.

The CDR3 has 14 residues. Germline-derived CDR1 and CDR2 are SGHRS and YFSETQ. V was cut by 2 bases and J by 12 bases, with 19 bases left in between. A remark on this clonotype: Its cognate antigen is unknown.

The 5'RACE method, run with constant-segment primers, produced TCR alpha and TCR beta cDNA libraries (carrying sample barcodes and UMIs). TCRdb fed the 5' RACE reads into MiXCR, producing one record per CDR3 protein. The sample includes around 120,000 distinct CDR3 sequences, roughly 15% of them seen just once. Sequenced input: PBMCs or a T cell subset sorted from them (not recorded which). The TCR sequence derives from an adult woman who had mild COVID-19 (a few samples of this study predate the infection). Cell type and time point are not known. The rearrangement joins TRBV5-1 to TRBJ2-3, with D possibly TRBD2 on 5 matching bases. CDR3 sequence reads: CASSFAWAEESQYF. CDR3 DNA: TGCGCCAGCAGCTTTGCCTGGGCGGAGGAATCACAGTATTTT.